This TCR beta chain is drawn from a study of cytomegalovirus exposure and HLA in healthy donors. Both 60 Vbeta primers and 13 Jbeta primers went into the PCR. Sequencing used immunoSEQ multiplex PCR; TCRdb keeps in-frame clones, though not all of them. This sample contains 100,000 to 150,000 clones. V gave up 3 bases and J gave up 7 bases, with 13 bases separating them. The CDR3 consists of 13 residues. Germline CDR1 is MNHEY and CDR2 is SMNVEV (reference sequence). Material: PBMCs. The TCR originated in a man aged 18 to 35 in good health and CMV-seronegative. This sequence joins TRBV27 and TRBJ2-7, with D tentatively TRBD1 (5 bases). CDR3 bases: TGTGCCAGCAGTTTCCGGCCAGGGCAAGAGCAGTACTTC. Translated, it gives CASSFRPGQEQYF.